The sample holds many counts of the clone carrying this T cell receptor (beta chain). The sample is drawn from a study of blood T cells in healthy people across ages. Sample-barcoded 5' priming and a J-beta primer mix drove a second PCR of roughly 7 to 11 cycles. TCRdb ran MiXCR on the 5' RACE reads and lists one entry per CDR3 protein. The top ten clones hold around 32% of a sample with hundreds of thousands of distinct CDR3 sequences, about 43% of them seen once. Germline assignment: CDR1 SQVTM and CDR2 ANQGSEA. Losses at the gene ends were 7 bases for V and 0 bases for J; bases not matched to a gene: 3. CDR3 size: 14 residues. A minimum of 6.5 million PBMCs was isolated per sample.

The receptor was isolated from an elderly man in good health. The chain combines TRBV29-1 with TRBJ2-1, with TRBD2 matching over 10 bases. The sequenced material came from blood. The CDR3 protein is CSGSSGSSYNEQFF. In DNA form, the CDR3 reads TGCAGCGGCTCTAGCGGGAGCTCCTACAATGAGCAGTTCTTC.